The clone carrying this T cell receptor (beta chain) was detected a few times. The target antigen is unknown. Since all of the isolated RNA was reverse transcribed, expressed TCRB transcripts were what got sequenced. Repertoires were generated with immunoSEQ multiplex PCR, while TCRdb's copy carries only in-frame clones and drops some. The data contain roughly 310,000 clones, 8% to 13% of them singletons. This entry comes from a study of beta chain features in type 1 diabetes. Study-wide results and limits: When VDJ junctions were examined, type 1 diabetes patients showed fewer insertions and more deletions.

CDR1 is MDHEN and CDR2 is SYDVKM in the germline V gene. The CDR3 has 15 amino acids. V was shortened by 7 bases and J by 4 bases, with 17 bases between the two germline ends. This sequence originates from a woman in her thirties in good health. This chain links TRBV28 with TRBJ1-3, with D maybe TRBD1 (6 bases). Sequences were obtained from naive CD4+ T cells from blood. For the CDR3, the DNA is TGTGCCAGCAACTTCGGCAGGGGCTACGGAAACACCATATATTTT. Translation: CASNFGRGYGNTIYF.